The text below deals with one T cell receptor beta chain. The sample is drawn from a study of blood T cell repertoires in COVID-19. Study details: From the United States, Italy and Spain came samples of acute and convalescent COVID-19. In each case, the material was cDNA or gDNA derived from T cells, B-cell-depleted T cells, or PBMCs.

Germline V CDR1 and CDR2: KGHSH, LQKENI. Trimming at V came to 3 bases and at J to 5 bases, leaving 7 bases not matched to a gene. This CDR3 contains 16 residues. Authors' data handling: Estimates of nucleated cell counts were drawn from the amplification of reference gene primers. Profiled with immunoSEQ multiplex PCR; TCRdb holds only in-frame clones, not every one. Clonal size and the V and J genes are those of that table, whereas D and trimming came from the DNA. The sample shows 250,000 to 300,000 clones, more than 85% of them seen only once. This TCR came from a man between 18 and 29 years old with active or convalescent COVID-19. The source material was peripheral blood. This chain uses TRBV18 with TRBJ2-1, with TRBD2 matching 10 bases. The DNA for the CDR3 is TGTGCCAGCTCACCCCCTCGACTAGCGGGTAACAATGAGCAGTTCTTC. Amino acid sequence: CASSPPRLAGNNEQFF.